What follows are 12 T cell receptor beta chains derived from one specimen sequenced in a study of cytomegalovirus exposure and HLA in healthy donors. Primers included in the PCR were 60 Vbeta and 13 Jbeta primers. Data came from immunoSEQ multiplex PCR; TCRdb stores just in-frame clones and leaves some out. In the table there are around 160,000 clones, around 67% of which are singletons. Sequencing input: PBMCs. All receptors derive from a woman aged 18-29 years in good health and CMV-seronegative.

This chain links TRBV15 with TRBJ1-3, with D hard to call. The germline gives CDR1 LNHNV, CDR2 YYDKDF (reference sequence). This CDR3 comprises 17 residues. Trimming took 4 bases from V and 0 from J, leaving 16 bases between them. The CDR3 DNA is TGTGCCACCAGCACGAGGGTGGCGGACCACTCTGGAAACACCATATATTTT. This encodes CATSTRVADHSGNTIYF.

This clone showed up just once. V gene TRBV25-1 combines with J gene TRBJ1-2; TRBD1 is a possible D gene (5 bases). The germline gives CDR1 MGHDK, CDR2 SYGVNS. The CDR3 totals 15 residues. V was shortened by 4 bases and J by 3 bases, with 15 bases between the two germline ends. CDR3 sequence reads: CASSAAGLLHYGYTF. DNA for the CDR3: TGTGCCAGCAGTGCCGCAGGGCTCCTTCACTATGGCTACACCTTC.

In this sample, this clone turned up a few times. The chain uses TRBV27 and TRBJ1-6, with unresolved D. V shed 6 bases and J shed 11 bases, with 14 bases lying between them. Germline V lookup: CDR1 MNHEY, CDR2 SMNVEV (reference sequence). The CDR3 is 13 residues long. DNA of the CDR3: TGTGCCAGCAGCCCTACCAGCGGGGCACCCCTCCACTTT. This sequence encodes CASSPTSGAPLHF.

This clone was observed a few times. This chain connects TRBV5-6 to TRBJ2-5; 11 bases map to TRBD2. In germline, CDR1 is SGHDT, CDR2 YYEEEE. V lost 4 bases, J lost 5 bases, and 1 base stayed unmatched. The CDR3 extends over 13 amino acids. The CDR3 is CASSIAGGETQYF. The CDR3 DNA is TGTGCCAGCAGCATAGCGGGAGGGGAGACCCAGTACTTC.

This clone has more than one count but fewer than ten. The chain couples TRBV5-4 to TRBJ2-3, with TRBD1 matching over 8 bases. The CDR3 has 17 amino acids. Germline values: CDR1 SGHNT, CDR2 YYREEE (reference sequence). J lost 4 bases, V lost 3 bases, and 13 bases had no gene match. The CDR3 is CASSSSGGGLPADTQYF. DNA for the CDR3: TGTGCCAGCAGCTCCTCAGGGGGCGGACTACCAGCAGATACGCAGTATTTT.

The chain carries TRBV2 and TRBJ2-2; 8 nucleotides agree with TRBD1. Germline V gene sequence: CDR1 SNHLY, CDR2 FYNNEI. The CDR3 length is 15 residues. V was pared by 6 bases and J by 1 base, with 4 bases of the junction left unmatched. CDR3 bases: TGTGCCAGCAGGAACGGACAGGGGAACACCGGGGAGCTGTTTTTT. This encodes CASRNGQGNTGELFF.

This chain links TRBV5-8 with TRBJ1-2, with 9 bases that match TRBD1. The J segment lost 4 bases and the V segment lost 3 bases, leaving 4 bases of the junction unmatched. The CDR3 loop spans 14 amino acids. Germline CDR1 SGHTS, CDR2 YDEGEE. For the CDR3, the DNA is TGTGCCAGCAGCTCGCGGACAGGGGCCTATGGCTACACCTTC. Translated, it gives CASSSRTGAYGYTF.

The DNA for the CDR3 is TGTGCCAGCAGGCCCCGGGGGTCTCAGGAGCCCCAGCATTTT. Encoded protein: CASRPRGSQEPQHF. The chain is built from TRBV2 and TRBJ1-5, with D tentatively TRBD1 (5 bases). The germline V gene encodes CDR1 SNHLY and CDR2 FYNNEI. The CDR3 spans 14 residues. The germline V and J ends were trimmed by 6 bases and 8 bases, with 17 bases remaining between them. Full variable domain (outside the CDR3, taken from reference TRBV2 and TRBJ1-5): EPEVTQTPSHQVTQMGQEVILRCVPISNHLYFYWYRQILGQKVEFLVSFYNNEISEKSEIFDDQFSVERPDGSNFTLKIRSTKLEDSAMYFCASRPRGSQEPQHFGDGTRLSIL.

This chain uses TRBV7-8 with TRBJ2-2, with a weak D call TRBD2 (5 bases). This CDR3 has 16 amino acids. Trimming removed 2 bases at V and 3 bases at J, with 13 bases between. Germline-derived CDR1 and CDR2 are SGHVS and FQNEAQ. This chain's CDR3 is CASSLRSGSDTGELFF. The CDR3 region has the DNA TGTGCCAGCAGCTTACGGTCGGGGTCGGACACCGGGGAGCTGTTTTTT.

This clone was detected a few times. The chain carries TRBV29-1 and TRBJ2-1; the match to TRBD1 covers 10 bases. CDR1 SQVTM and CDR2 ANQGSEA come from the germline V gene. The CDR3 contains 16 residues. V dropped 7 bases and J dropped 5; count of bases not matched to a gene: 14. CDR3 in DNA: TGCAGCGCTAGATGGGACAGGGGCCTTAATCACAATGAGCAGTTCTTC. Its translation: CSARWDRGLNHNEQFF.

The chain recombines TRBV11-2 with TRBJ1-1; D is undetermined. V shed 5 bases and J shed 1 base, with 8 bases lying between them. This CDR3 region has 13 residues. Per the germline V gene, CDR1 is SGHAT and CDR2 is FQNNGV. The CDR3 nucleotides are TGTGCCAGCAGCCCGAGCGGGAACACTGAAGCTTTCTTT. Translating gives CASSPSGNTEAFF. Based on the CDR3 plus reference TRBV11-2 and TRBJ1-1, the full variable domain is EAGVAQSPRYKIIEKRQSVAFWCNPISGHATLYWYQQILGQGPKLLIQFQNNGVVDDSQLPKDRFSAERLKGVDSTLKIQPAKLEDSAVYLCASSPSGNTEAFFGQGTRLTVV.

V gene TRBV4-2 combines with J gene TRBJ2-5, with 10 positions matching TRBD1. Unmatched junction bases numbered 8, after V lost 4 bases and J lost 0 bases. From germline, CDR1 is LGHNA and CDR2 YNFKEQ. The CDR3 is 17 amino acids. The CDR3 loop is CASSPWTGGTYQETQYF. CDR3 bases: TGTGCCAGCAGCCCCTGGACAGGGGGTACGTACCAAGAGACCCAGTACTTC.